This T cell receptor (beta chain) originates from a study of CD8 T cells in Susac syndrome. RNA was extracted with the RNeasy kit, and a quantity of 0.5 to 1 ug was reverse transcribed using random hexamers. By means of immunoSEQ multiplex PCR, TCR beta CDR3 spanning 54 Vbeta and 13 Jbeta underwent amplification. TCRdb reprocessed the immunoSEQ multiplex PCR reads via MiXCR and lists one record per CDR3 protein. The table records about 140,000 distinct CDR3 sequences, roughly 95% of them present only once. Sequencing targeted TCR beta in blood CD8+ and CD4+ T cells. The multiple sclerosis controls were treatment-naive patients affected by stable or active relapsing-remitting disease. It was negative isolation that provided the CD8+ and CD4+ T cells, whereas TEMRA cells were enriched by FACS. V lost 5 bases and J 3 bases, leaving 23 bases between the germline ends. This CDR3 spans 17 amino acids. The germline V gene encodes CDR1 DFQATT and CDR2 SNEGSKA (reference sequence).

This chain links TRBV20-1 with TRBJ1-5, with D uncertain. Sequencing was performed on CD4+ T cells from PBMCs. The sequence was obtained from a human donor with multiple sclerosis. CDR3 protein: CSADTNPRRRFNQPQHF. In DNA, the CDR3 is TGCAGTGCTGATACTAATCCGAGGCGAAGATTCAATCAGCCCCAGCATTTT.